A single sample gave rise to the 17 T cell receptor beta chains below, sequenced in a study of T-cell reconstitution after alpha-beta-depleted transplantation in children. Unique molecular identifiers tagged the TCRbeta library. Each CDR3 protein gets one entry after TCRdb re-called the PCR reads with MiXCR. The sample consists of 500,000 or so distinct CDR3 sequences, 32% of them appearing once. The input for sequencing was PBMCs from the stem cell graft donor, taken from the stem cell graft. The source of these receptors is a human donor who donated a stem cell graft to a child with aplastic anemia.

Ten or more counts support this clonotype. The rearrangement uses TRBV30 and TRBJ2-1; a weak D match, TRBD2 (5 bases). The CDR3 length is 15 residues. The germline V gene encodes CDR1 GTSNPN and CDR2 SVGIG (reference sequence). V was shortened by 0 bases and J by 0 bases, with 9 bases between the two germline ends. As DNA, the CDR3 is TGTGCCTGGAGTGTAGGCGGGTTCTCCTACAATGAGCAGTTCTTC. It encodes CAWSVGGFSYNEQFF.

In its sample, this clonotype was seen once. CDR3 in amino acids: CASSHNRGRSYNEQFF. CDR3 DNA: TGTGCCAGCAGCCATAACAGGGGCCGCTCCTACAATGAGCAGTTCTTC. V gene TRBV6-2 or TRBV6-3 combines with J gene TRBJ2-1, with 7 bases that match TRBD1. The J segment lost 0 bases and the V segment lost 6 bases, leaving 8 bases of the junction unmatched. The germline V gene has CDR1 MNHEY and CDR2 SVGEGT. This CDR3 is 16 amino acids long.

V gene TRBV29-1 combines with J gene TRBJ1-2; D unclear. V was trimmed by 6 bases and J by 0 bases, leaving 14 bases between them. Germline V gene lookup returns CDR1 SQVTM and CDR2 ANQGSEA. The CDR3 is made up of 14 amino acids. CDR3 residues: CSVSPTLANYGYTF. As DNA, the CDR3 is TGCAGCGTGTCCCCGACCTTAGCTAACTATGGCTACACCTTC. Using reference TRBV29-1 and TRBJ1-2 for the parts outside the CDR3, the full variable domain is SAVISQKPSRDICQRGTSLTIQCQVDSQVTMMFWYRQQPGQSLTLIATANQGSEATYESGFVIDKFPISRPNLTFSTLTVSNMSPEDSSIYLCSVSPTLANYGYTFGSGTRLTVV.

The chain is built from TRBV19 and TRBJ2-2; 7 bases map to TRBD2. The CDR3 extends over 15 amino acids. Losses at the gene ends were 6 bases for V and 3 bases for J; bases not matched to a gene: 7. Germline lookup yields CDR1 LNHDA and CDR2 SQIVND (reference sequence). The CDR3 DNA sequence: TGTGCCAGTAGCTCCCCTAGCGGATACACCGGGGAGCTGTTTTTT. This sequence encodes CASSSPSGYTGELFF.

The CDR3 sequence: CASSIDSYRELFF. DNA of the CDR3: TGTGCCAGCAGCATCGACAGTTACCGGGAGCTGTTTTTT. The chain has TRBV12-3 or TRBV12-4 and TRBJ2-2, with a weak D call TRBD1 (5 bases). The CDR3 totals 13 residues. The ends were cut back, 6 bases at V and 9 bases at J, with 14 bases in the middle.

This chain uses TRBV28 with TRBJ1-2; 9 bases match TRBD1. The CDR3 spans 15 residues. The V gene end was trimmed by 5 bases and the J gene end by 8 bases; junction bases not matched to a gene: 12. CDR1 is MDHEN, CDR2 SYDVKM, per germline. The DNA for the CDR3 is TGTGCCAGCAGTCCCGCCGGACAGGGGAAGGGGGGCTACACCTTC. Translation gives CASSPAGQGKGGYTF.

The chain uses TRBV29-1 and TRBJ1-1, with a tentative D call TRBD1 (5 bases). Per the germline V gene, CDR1 is SQVTM and CDR2 is ANQGSEA. This CDR3 is built from 14 residues. V lost 1 base to trimming and J lost 6 bases, with 15 bases between them. CDR3 coding DNA: TGCAGCGTTGAAGGGCAGGCTGGGGGAGCTGAAGCTTTCTTT. Translated: CSVEGQAGGAEAFF.

The chain employs TRBV11-2 and TRBJ2-5, with TRBD2 as a possible D gene (5 bases). The V and J ends lost 2 bases and 2 bases respectively, with 12 bases between them. The CDR3 is 15 amino acids. Germline CDR1 and CDR2: SGHAT and FQNNGV. The CDR3 DNA sequence: TGTGCCAGCAGCTTATCAGGAGCGGAACAAGAGACCCAGTACTTC. It translates to CASSLSGAEQETQYF.

This rearrangement joins TRBV11-3 to TRBJ2-2; D is perhaps TRBD2 (5 bases). CDR1 and CDR2 (germline): SGHNT, YENEEA. The germline V and J ends were trimmed by 3 bases and 0 bases, with 8 bases remaining between them. This CDR3 is built from 15 residues. The CDR3 nucleotides read TGTGCCAGCAGCTTTTTCGGGACGAACACCGGGGAGCTGTTTTTT. Encoded protein: CASSFFGTNTGELFF. The full variable domain, with the rest looked up from reference TRBV11-3 and TRBJ2-2, is EAGVVQSPRYKIIEKKQPVAFWCNPISGHNTLYWYLQNLGQGPELLIRYENEEAVDDSQLPKDRFSAERLKGVDSTLKIQPAELGDSAVYLCASSFFGTNTGELFFGEGSRLTVL.

V usage is TRBV19 and J usage is TRBJ1-2, with 7 bases identical to TRBD1. CDR3 length equals 13 residues. With V trimmed by 11 bases and J by 2 bases, 8 bases remained unmatched. Germline lookup yields CDR1 LNHDA and CDR2 SQIVND (reference sequence). The CDR3 sequence is CASVDRENYGYTF. DNA for the CDR3: TGTGCCTCCGTAGACAGGGAGAACTATGGCTACACCTTC. The whole variable domain, remainder taken from reference TRBV19 and TRBJ1-2, is DGGITQSPKYLFRKEGQNVTLSCEQNLNHDAMYWYRQDPGQGLRLIYYSQIVNDFQKGDIAEGYSVSREKKESFPLTVTSAQKNPTAFYLCASVDRENYGYTFGSGTRLTVV.

The chain joins TRBV10-2 to TRBJ1-3; possibly TRBD1 for D (5 bases). Germline CDR1 is WSHSY and CDR2 is SAAADI. V was trimmed by 6 bases and J by 0 bases, leaving 12 bases between them. The CDR3 sequence is 15 residues long. CDR3 amino acids: CASRGDASSGNTIYF. The CDR3 DNA is TGCGCCAGCAGGGGGGACGCCAGCTCTGGAAACACCATATATTTT.

The chain carries TRBV7-2 and TRBJ1-2; no clear D. CDR1 and CDR2 (germline): SGHTA, FQGNSA. The CDR3 contains 11 residues. Trimming cost V 4 bases and J 8 bases, with 8 bases left between them. CDR3: CASSWVGGYTF. The CDR3 DNA reads TGTGCCAGCAGCTGGGTAGGGGGCTACACCTTC.

This clonotype turned up a few times. This chain links TRBV6-2 or TRBV6-3 with TRBJ2-7; 9 bases match TRBD1. This CDR3 has 14 residues. Germline lookup yields CDR1 MNHEY and CDR2 SVGEGT. Trimming removed 4 bases from V and 7 bases from J; junction bases left unmatched: 8. The CDR3, as DNA: TGTGCCAGCAGTTCTCGCGGGACAGGGTGGGAGCAGTACGTC. It translates to CASSSRGTGWEQYV.

This clonotype occurred many times. The CDR3 bases are TGTGCCAGCAGTGCAGGCGGGTCACCTCCTGGCTACACCTTC. Its protein product is CASSAGGSPPGYTF. J is TRBJ1-2 and V is TRBV25-1; D is unresolved. The CDR3 sequence is 14 residues long. V lost 4 bases to trimming and J lost 7 bases, with 16 bases between them. The germline V gene has CDR1 MGHDK and CDR2 SYGVNS.

This clonotype has more than one count but fewer than ten. V gene TRBV5-1 combines with J gene TRBJ2-5; D is uncertain. V lost 4 bases, J lost 4 bases, and 11 bases lay in between. This CDR3 has 13 amino acids. The germline V gene has CDR1 SGHRS and CDR2 YFSETQ. Here the CDR3 DNA reads TGCGCCAGCAGCGTGACCTTTCTAGAGACCCAGTACTTC. Translating gives CASSVTFLETQYF.

This clonotype was seen a single time. The gene calls are TRBV28 and TRBJ1-1; D call uncertain. CDR1 is MDHEN and CDR2 is SYDVKM in the germline V gene. Trimming took 6 bases from V and 2 from J, leaving 13 bases between them. The CDR3 contains 14 residues. The CDR3 is CASSLTRANTEAFF. CDR3 nucleotide sequence: TGTGCCAGCAGCCTTACTCGGGCCAACACTGAAGCTTTCTTT.

This clonotype was counted a few times. V is TRBV29-1 and J is TRBJ1-2; a weak D match, TRBD1 (5 bases). CDR1 is SQVTM, CDR2 ANQGSEA, per germline. The V end lost 7 bases, the J end lost 8 bases, and 14 bases lay between the germline ends. The CDR3 loop spans 11 amino acids. CDR3 coding DNA: TGCAGCGGCCGGGACCCTCAGGGCTACACCTTC. It codes for CSGRDPQGYTF.